Below are 21 T cell receptor beta chains sequenced from a single sample in a study of CD8+ T cells in alopecia areata (dated by TCRdb to the late 2010s). What the time point label conveys for this sample: about 25 weeks on oral tofacitinib. The label giving this sample's treatment or condition can be read as: oral pan-JAK inhibitor, 5-10 mg twice daily. The method behind the library was the immunoSEQ multiplex PCR assay. For TCR sequencing, RNA was extracted from every sample and reverse transcribed into cDNA to serve as template. Drawn from immuneACCESS, this table holds only the in-frame rearrangements with V and J called that TCRdb kept. Clones are partly lost; checked studies trace under half to an unresolved V gene and leave the rest unexplained. This sample lists 150,000 to 200,000 clones; about 60% were detected once. The ten largest clones capture 14% of the sample. The sequencing used CD4+ T cells sorted from blood, collected at week 24, from a patient treated with tofacitinib. These TCRs come from a human donor with alopecia areata.

This clone was seen a handful of times. The chain uses TRBV29-1 and TRBJ1-2; D perhaps matches TRBD1 (6 bases). This CDR3 comprises 13 residues. The germline V gene has CDR1 SQVTM and CDR2 ANQGSEA. CDR3 sequence reads: CSAGGTGNYGYTF. CDR3 bases: TGCAGTGCCGGGGGCACAGGGAACTATGGCTACACCTTC.

Details on this clone: The same CDR3 is also encoded by other DNA sequences in this sample. V and J are TRBV29-1 and TRBJ1-1; 7 bases align to TRBD1. After removal of 4 bases from V and 0 bases from J, the junction contained 2 bases not matched to a gene. The CDR3 sequence is 13 residues long. Germline V lookup: CDR1 SQVTM, CDR2 ANQGSEA. As DNA, the CDR3 is TGCAGCGTTGCGGGACAGATGAACACTGAAGCTTTCTTT. Translated, it gives CSVAGQMNTEAFF. The entire variable domain, with the rest obtained from reference TRBV29-1 and TRBJ1-1, is as follows: SAVISQKPSRDICQRGTSLTIQCQVDSQVTMMFWYRQQPGQSLTLIATANQGSEATYESGFVIDKFPISRPNLTFSTLTVSNMSPEDSSIYLCSVAGQMNTEAFFGQGTRLTVV.

This clone is a singleton in its sample. This rearrangement joins TRBV5-6 to TRBJ1-1, with D possibly matching TRBD1 (5 bases). The CDR3 has 17 amino acids. Trimming pared 0 bases from V and 0 bases from J, leaving 15 bases between. Looked up from germline, CDR1 is SGHDT and CDR2 is YYEEEE. In DNA form, the CDR3 reads TGTGCCAGCAGCTTGGGCGGTGGGACGGGTATGAACACTGAAGCTTTCTTT. It specifies CASSLGGGTGMNTEAFF.

The J gene is TRBJ2-1, the V gene TRBV7-6; no firm D call. Germline CDR1 is SGHVS and CDR2 is FNYEAQ. There are 14 residues in the CDR3. V was shortened by 0 bases and J by 5 bases, with 8 bases between the two germline ends. CDR3 nucleotide sequence: TGTGCCAGCAGCTTAGCTAGCAACAACAATGAGCAGTTCTTC. This gives the protein CASSLASNNNEQFF.

The rearrangement links TRBV2 to TRBJ1-5; D gene uncertain. V was shortened by 2 bases and J by 0 bases, with 11 bases between the two germline ends. This CDR3 is built from 16 residues. CDR1 and CDR2 from the germline V gene are SNHLY and FYNNEI. The CDR3 DNA reads TGTGCCAGCAGTGAAACGGCAACGGATAGCAATCAGCCCCAGCATTTT. Translated: CASSETATDSNQPQHF.

Only a few counts were recorded for this clone. The chain recombines TRBV30 with TRBJ1-1; 7 nucleotides align to TRBD1. CDR1 and CDR2 from the germline V gene are GTSNPN and SVGIG (reference sequence). The trim removed 2 bases at V and 1 base at J, leaving 10 bases unmatched. CDR3 size: 16 residues. The CDR3: CAWSQTTGARNTEAFF. The CDR3 DNA reads TGTGCCTGGAGTCAAACCACAGGGGCGAGGAACACTGAAGCTTTCTTT.

The sample holds a few counts of this clone. The CDR3 here is CASSAGTPPYEQYF. The CDR3 coding sequence is TGCGCCAGCAGCGCCGGGACACCGCCTTACGAGCAGTACTTC. The chain has TRBV10-2 and TRBJ2-7; D is possibly TRBD1 (6 bases). Germline-derived CDR1 and CDR2 are WSHSY and SAAADI. V lost 6 bases and J lost 4, with 16 bases in between. The length of the CDR3 is 14 residues.

This clone showed up just a few times. The gene calls are TRBV30 and TRBJ1-1; TRBD1 matches 9 bases. The germline gives CDR1 GTSNPN, CDR2 SVGIG (reference sequence). The CDR3 has 15 amino acids. V shed 0 bases and J 4 bases; nucleotides not matched to a gene: 6. CDR3 amino acids: CAWSVPTGGITEAFF. Here the CDR3 DNA reads TGTGCCTGGAGTGTACCGACAGGGGGAATCACTGAAGCTTTCTTT.

This clone was recorded once. The rearrangement links TRBV4-2 to TRBJ2-5; TRBD1 agrees at 7 bases. V lost 4 bases to trimming and J lost 2 bases; unmatched junction nucleotides: 13. This CDR3 region has 17 residues. Germline CDR1 LGHNA, CDR2 YNFKEQ. The CDR3 protein is CASSLEFNRDRQETQYF. In DNA, the CDR3 is TGTGCCAGCAGCCTGGAATTTAACCGGGACAGACAAGAGACCCAGTACTTC.

In its sample, this clone was seen a few times. This sequence joins TRBV28 and TRBJ1-5, with 8 positions matching TRBD1. Trimming cost V 6 bases and J 6 bases; bases outside gene matches: 10. Germline V gene lookup returns CDR1 MDHEN and CDR2 SYDVKM. This CDR3 has 15 amino acids. The CDR3 sequence: CASSPRTGLSQPQHF. DNA of the CDR3: TGTGCCAGCAGCCCCCGGACAGGGTTAAGTCAGCCCCAGCATTTT.

The chain combines TRBV4-2 with TRBJ2-5; 12 bases match TRBD2. CDR3 length: 16 amino acids. V lost 1 base to trimming and J lost 4 bases; unmatched junction nucleotides: 4. The germline gives CDR1 LGHNA, CDR2 YNFKEQ. CDR3 amino acids: CASSQATSGGGETQYF. CDR3 coding DNA: TGTGCCAGCAGCCAAGCGACTAGCGGGGGCGGAGAGACCCAGTACTTC.

The chain carries TRBV30 and TRBJ1-2, with a possible D match to TRBD1 (6 bases). The CDR3 length is 15 residues. Trimming left V 4 bases short and J 3 bases short, with 18 bases between. CDR1 is GTSNPN, CDR2 SVGIG, per germline (reference sequence). The CDR3 coding sequence is TGTGCCTGGACCCCGGGGAACAGGGCCCACTATGGCTACACCTTC. This encodes CAWTPGNRAHYGYTF.

This clone turned up a few times. The rearrangement links TRBV9 to TRBJ2-7; D assignment may be TRBD1 or TRBD2 (5 bases each). CDR1 is SGDLS and CDR2 is YYNGEE in the germline V gene. The CDR3 runs 14 residues. V lost 3 bases to trimming and J lost 3 bases, with 13 bases between them. The CDR3 sequence is CASSARDRRYEQYF. The CDR3 DNA sequence: TGTGCCAGCAGCGCTCGGGACCGGCGCTACGAGCAGTACTTC.

The chain links TRBV29-1 to TRBJ2-3; D ambiguous. Germline V gene lookup returns CDR1 SQVTM and CDR2 ANQGSEA. The CDR3 runs 15 residues. V was pared by 7 bases and J by 3 bases, with 20 bases between. The CDR3 spells CSAPLGGLGTDTQYF. CDR3 DNA sequence: TGCAGCGCTCCATTAGGTGGGTTAGGGACAGATACGCAGTATTTT.

The CDR3, as DNA: TGTGCCAGCAGCTTAGAGGAAGGACAGCCCCAGCATTTT. This translates into CASSLEEGQPQHF. The chain carries TRBV11-3 and TRBJ1-5; no clear D gene. CDR3 length: 13 amino acids. The V end lost 0 bases, the J end lost 7 bases, and 7 bases lay between the germline ends. Germline V gives CDR1 SGHNT, CDR2 YENEEA.

This clone occurred a few times. The chain joins TRBV6-1 to TRBJ2-5; D unresolved. The end of the DNA fits TRBJ2-7 better, so the J call may be wrong. The CDR3 sequence is 11 residues long. Germline CDR1 MNHNS, CDR2 SASEGT. In DNA form, the CDR3 reads TGTGCCAGCAGTGTGGGGTACGAGCAGTACTTC. It is translated as CASSVGYEQYF.

This clone has just a few counts. The rearrangement joins TRBV18 to TRBJ1-1; no clear D gene. CDR3 length: 16 amino acids. Trimming stripped 1 base from V and 2 bases from J, with 14 bases between. Germline-derived CDR1 and CDR2 are KGHSH and LQKENI. CDR3 sequence: CASSPLAEDLNTEAFF. Written as DNA, the CDR3 is TGTGCCAGCTCACCACTCGCTGAGGACCTCAACACTGAAGCTTTCTTT.

The chain recombines TRBV5-1 with TRBJ2-1; either TRBD1 or TRBD2 may supply D (6 bases each). The germline V and J ends were trimmed by 2 bases and 7 bases, with 19 bases remaining between them. CDR1 is SGHRS, CDR2 YFSETQ, per germline. CDR3 length: 16 amino acids. CDR3 sequence: CASSLGGRVPLNEQFF. The CDR3 bases are TGCGCCAGCAGCTTAGGGGGGCGAGTCCCCCTGAATGAGCAGTTCTTC.

The chain employs TRBV27 and TRBJ2-7; no reliable D call. Germline CDR1 MNHEY, CDR2 SMNVEV (reference sequence). Deletions cut 5 bases from V and 5 bases from J, with 13 bases between. CDR3 size: 13 residues. CDR3 amino acids: CASSPTQVHEQYF. Here the CDR3 DNA reads TGTGCCAGCAGTCCAACTCAGGTTCACGAGCAGTACTTC.

The chain has TRBV30 and TRBJ2-3; D might be TRBD2 (5 bases). Trimming shortened V by 8 bases and J by 2 bases, and 17 bases separated the two germline ends. The CDR3 is made up of 14 amino acids. Per germline, CDR1 GTSNPN and CDR2 SVGIG (reference sequence). CDR3 loop: CAHSPGYITDTQYF. CDR3 DNA sequence: TGTGCCCACAGCCCGGGATACATCACAGATACGCAGTATTTT.

The chain combines TRBV4-1 with TRBJ1-4, with 7 bases aligning to TRBD1. The CDR3 totals 17 residues. The ends lost 4 bases at V and 4 bases at J; junction bases unmatched: 12. Germline V gene sequence: CDR1 MGHRA, CDR2 YSYEKL. CDR3 region: CASSPKATGAHNEKLFF. In DNA form, the CDR3 reads TGCGCCAGCAGCCCAAAAGCCACAGGGGCCCATAATGAAAAACTGTTTTTT.